This paragraph covers one T cell receptor (beta chain) sequence. The antigen is not known. RNA transcripts yielded amplified TCR beta CDR3 regions. Initially, a first-round RT-PCR of the TCR CDR3 employed the HTBI primer set. TCRdb recomputed calls from the multiplex PCR reads with MiXCR, one row per CDR3 protein. The sample holds about 300,000 distinct CDR3 sequences, roughly 18% seen once. This sample was included in a study of T cells in Graves' hyperthyroidism and ophthalmopathy. Overall study: Peripheral blood was drawn at first diagnosis, prior to all treatment.

Thyroid ultrasound, orbital computed tomography, clinical symptoms, and serum thyroxine and TRAb underpinned diagnoses. PBMCs stemmed from 8.5 to 10 ml fresh peripheral blood. General study points: Blood also showed most of the thyroid clonotypes that were expanded above 0.001.

The source of this sequence is a middle-aged man with Graves' ophthalmopathy. Sequencing was performed on blood.

CDR3 protein: CASSEVIESYGYTF. CDR3 in DNA: TGTGCCAGCAGTGAGGTCATCGAAAGTTATGGCTACACCTTC. The chain carries TRBV2 and TRBJ1-2, with D uncertain. Germline CDR1 and CDR2: SNHLY and FYNNEI. V shed 3 bases and J shed 5 bases, with 13 bases lying between them. The length of the CDR3 is 14 residues.